This T cell receptor beta chain derives from a study of blood T cell repertoires in COVID-19. Study context: Sites in the United States, Italy and Spain provided acute and convalescent COVID-19 samples. In each case, the material was cDNA or gDNA derived from T cells, B-cell-depleted T cells, or PBMCs.

In the original processing: Reference gene primer amplification gave estimated nucleated cell counts. Assay: immunoSEQ multiplex PCR; the TCRdb copy retains only in-frame clones and omits some. V and J calls and clone size are as listed in that table; D and trimming were resolved from the DNA. The sample carries approximately 190,000 clones, roughly 86% recorded once. Specimen: peripheral blood. The clonotype was recovered from a woman between 70 and 85 years old with active or convalescent COVID-19.

This CDR3 is CASRREGGEGTDTQYF. The CDR3 coding sequence is TGTGCCAGCAGACGCGAAGGGGGCGAGGGCACAGATACGCAGTATTTT. V is TRBV5-4 and J is TRBJ2-3, with TRBD1 identical over 7 bases. Germline CDR1 reads SGHNT; CDR2 reads YYREEE (reference sequence). The ends lost 5 bases at V and 1 base at J; junction bases unmatched: 10. CDR3 length: 16 amino acids.